This T cell receptor (beta chain) was recovered during a study of blood T cell repertoires in COVID-19. Measured with immunoSEQ multiplex PCR; TCRdb has only the in-frame clones, and not every one. The profile shows about 46,000 clones, more than 85% of them singletons. Germline V CDR1 and CDR2: SGHTA, FQGNSA. With 5 bases removed from V and 3 bases from J, the gap between germline ends came to 14 bases. This CDR3 is 14 amino acids long. The chain has TRBV7-2 and TRBJ2-7; TRBD2 might be the D (6 bases). The sample consisted of PBMCs or T cells enriched from blood (not recorded which). The clonotype was recovered from a woman aged 50 to 65 who had recovered from COVID-19. CDR3 DNA: TGTGCCAGCAGCAAAAACGGGGGTCTCTACGAGCAGTACTTC. Amino acid sequence: CASSKNGGLYEQYF.